This T cell receptor (beta chain) comes out of a study of T cell responses to AZD1222 COVID-19 vaccine. Study-wide results and limits: Spike-specific TCR breadth and depth rose after two AZD1222 doses. Only a handful of AZD1222 recipients were seropositive at baseline.

Comment on this clone: Its antigen is as yet unknown.

Profiled with immunoSEQ multiplex PCR; TCRdb holds only in-frame clones, not every one. The sample lists more than 95,000 clones; approximately 90% were seen once. The CDR3 is made up of 13 amino acids. Trimming took 5 bases from V and 7 from J, leaving 14 bases between them. Germline CDR1 is LNHDA and CDR2 is SQIVND (reference sequence). The V gene is TRBV19, the J gene TRBJ1-2, with D unresolved. This sequence was found in an adult who received the AZD1222 COVID-19 vaccine. The specimen was peripheral blood, collected 28 days after the second AZD1222 dose. The CDR3 nucleotides read TGTGCCAGTAGTCGGGGAACAGCAGGTGGCTACACCTTC. It is translated as CASSRGTAGGYTF. Complete variable domain (other parts from reference TRBV19 and TRBJ1-2): DGGITQSPKYLFRKEGQNVTLSCEQNLNHDAMYWYRQDPGQGLRLIYYSQIVNDFQKGDIAEGYSVSREKKESFPLTVTSAQKNPTAFYLCASSRGTAGGYTFGSGTRLTVV.